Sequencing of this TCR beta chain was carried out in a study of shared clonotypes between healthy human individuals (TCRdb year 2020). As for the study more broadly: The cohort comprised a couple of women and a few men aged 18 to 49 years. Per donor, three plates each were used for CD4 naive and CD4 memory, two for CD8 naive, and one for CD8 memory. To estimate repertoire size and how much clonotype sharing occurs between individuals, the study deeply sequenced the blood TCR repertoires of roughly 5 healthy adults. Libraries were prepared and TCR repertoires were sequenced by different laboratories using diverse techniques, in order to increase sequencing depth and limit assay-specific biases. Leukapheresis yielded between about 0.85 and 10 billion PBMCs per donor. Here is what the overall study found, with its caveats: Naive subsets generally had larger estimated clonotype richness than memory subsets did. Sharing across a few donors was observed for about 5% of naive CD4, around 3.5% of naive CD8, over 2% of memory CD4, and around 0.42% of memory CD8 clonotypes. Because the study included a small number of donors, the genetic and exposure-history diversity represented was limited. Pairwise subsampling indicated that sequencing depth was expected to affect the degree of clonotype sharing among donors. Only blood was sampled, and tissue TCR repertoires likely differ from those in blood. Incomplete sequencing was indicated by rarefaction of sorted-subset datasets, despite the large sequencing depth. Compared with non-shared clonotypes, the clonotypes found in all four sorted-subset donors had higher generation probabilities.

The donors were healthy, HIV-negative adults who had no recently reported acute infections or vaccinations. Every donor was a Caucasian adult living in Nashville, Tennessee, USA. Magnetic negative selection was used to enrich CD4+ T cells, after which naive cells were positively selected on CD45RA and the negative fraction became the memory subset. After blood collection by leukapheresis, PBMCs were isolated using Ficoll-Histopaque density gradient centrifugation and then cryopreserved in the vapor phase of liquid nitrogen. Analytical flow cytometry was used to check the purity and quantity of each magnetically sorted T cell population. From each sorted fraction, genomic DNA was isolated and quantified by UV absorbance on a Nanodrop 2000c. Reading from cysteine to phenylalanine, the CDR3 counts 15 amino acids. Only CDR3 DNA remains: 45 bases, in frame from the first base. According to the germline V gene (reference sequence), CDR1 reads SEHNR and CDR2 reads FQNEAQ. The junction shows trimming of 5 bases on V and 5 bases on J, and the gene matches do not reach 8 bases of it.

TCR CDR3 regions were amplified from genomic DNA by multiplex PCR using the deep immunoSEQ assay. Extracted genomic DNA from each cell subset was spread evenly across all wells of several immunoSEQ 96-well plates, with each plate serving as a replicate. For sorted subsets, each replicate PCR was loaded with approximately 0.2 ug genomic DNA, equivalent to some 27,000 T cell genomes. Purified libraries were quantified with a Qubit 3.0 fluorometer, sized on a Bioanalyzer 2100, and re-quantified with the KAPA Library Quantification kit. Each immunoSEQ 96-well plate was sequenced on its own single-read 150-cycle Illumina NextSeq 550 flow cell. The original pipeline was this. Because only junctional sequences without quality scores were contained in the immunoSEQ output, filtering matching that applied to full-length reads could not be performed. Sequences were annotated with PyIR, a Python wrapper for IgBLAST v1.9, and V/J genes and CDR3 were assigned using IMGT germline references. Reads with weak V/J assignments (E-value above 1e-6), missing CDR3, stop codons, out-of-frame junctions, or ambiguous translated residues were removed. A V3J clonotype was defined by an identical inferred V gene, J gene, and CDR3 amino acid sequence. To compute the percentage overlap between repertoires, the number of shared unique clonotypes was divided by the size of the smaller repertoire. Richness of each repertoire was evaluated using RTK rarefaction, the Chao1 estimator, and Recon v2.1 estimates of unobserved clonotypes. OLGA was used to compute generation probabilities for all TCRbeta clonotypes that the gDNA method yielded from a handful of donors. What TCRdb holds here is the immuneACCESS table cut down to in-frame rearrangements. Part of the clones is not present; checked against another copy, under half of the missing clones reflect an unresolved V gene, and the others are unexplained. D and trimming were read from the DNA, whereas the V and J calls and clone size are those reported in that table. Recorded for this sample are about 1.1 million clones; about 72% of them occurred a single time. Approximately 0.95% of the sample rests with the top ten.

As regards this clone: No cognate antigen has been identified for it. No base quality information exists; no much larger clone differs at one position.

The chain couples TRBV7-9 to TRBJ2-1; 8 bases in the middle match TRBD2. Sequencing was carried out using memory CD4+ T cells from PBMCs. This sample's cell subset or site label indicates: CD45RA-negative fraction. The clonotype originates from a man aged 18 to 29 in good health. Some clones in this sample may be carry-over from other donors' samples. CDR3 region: CASSPFWTSNNEQFF. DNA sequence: TGTGCCAGCAGCCCGTTTTGGACTAGCAACAATGAGCAGTTCTTC.